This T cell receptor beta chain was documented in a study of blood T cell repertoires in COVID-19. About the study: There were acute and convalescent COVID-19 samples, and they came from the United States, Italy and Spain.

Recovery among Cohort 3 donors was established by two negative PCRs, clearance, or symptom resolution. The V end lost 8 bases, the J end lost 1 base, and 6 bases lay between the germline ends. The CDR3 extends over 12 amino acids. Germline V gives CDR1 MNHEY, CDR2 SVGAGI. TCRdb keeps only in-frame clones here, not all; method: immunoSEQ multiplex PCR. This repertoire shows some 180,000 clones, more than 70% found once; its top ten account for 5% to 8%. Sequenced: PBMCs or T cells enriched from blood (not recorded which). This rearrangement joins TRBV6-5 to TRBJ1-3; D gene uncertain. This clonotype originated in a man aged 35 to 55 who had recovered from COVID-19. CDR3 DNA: TGTGCCAGCGGGAGGTCTGGAAACACCATATATTTT. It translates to CASGRSGNTIYF.